This T cell receptor (beta chain) was found in a study of T cell responses to AZD1222 COVID-19 vaccine. The V end was cut by 8 bases, the J end by 8 bases, with 24 bases between. The CDR3 totals 16 residues. CDR1 and CDR2 (germline): MGHRA, YSYEKL. Assay used: immunoSEQ multiplex PCR; TCRdb lists only in-frame clones, some missing. The sample gives 180,000 or so clones, about 92% of which show up once; around 4% is in the top ten. This receptor was obtained from an adult in good health. V and J are TRBV4-1 and TRBJ1-4; D is unresolved. Here the sequenced sample was peripheral blood, taken on day 0 of AZD1222 vaccination. The DNA for the CDR3 is TGCGCCAGCGGGCGTATCCCGGGGAACCTTGGGGAAAAACTGTTTTTT. It yields the protein CASGRIPGNLGEKLFF.